This is a list of T cell receptor beta chains from one sample in a study of blood T cells in healthy people across ages. TCRdb redid the calling of the 5' RACE reads with MiXCR, one entry per CDR3 protein. The sample yields fewer than 2,000,000 distinct CDR3 sequences, about two fifths seen once. The sequenced sample consisted of blood. The receptors derive from a human donor in good health. The CDR3 runs from the conserved cysteine through the conserved F or W. The D gene is left open where the match is weak. Only part of the rows carry a size: once, few, many, or a class if the clone is expanded.

cdr3_nt: TGTGCCAATTCGGGAGGGGACACAGATACGCAGTATTTT; cdr3_aa: CANSGGDTDTQYF; v_call: TRBV7-9; d_call: TRBD2; clone_size: once; j_call: TRBJ2-3
cdr3_nt: TGTGCCAGCAGCTATCCGACACCCTGCGAGCAGTACTTC; cdr3_aa: CASSYPTPCEQYF; v_call: TRBV2; d_call: NA; clone_size: NA; j_call: TRBJ2-7
cdr3_nt: TGTGCCAGCAGTTTAGCGGCCGACGAGCAGTACTTC; cdr3_aa: CASSLAADEQYF; v_call: TRBV12-3/TRBV12-4; d_call: NA; clone_size: NA; j_call: TRBJ2-7
cdr3_nt: TGCAGTGCCAATACCGGTGCAGATACGCAGTATTTT; cdr3_aa: CSANTGADTQYF; v_call: TRBV20-1; d_call: NA; clone_size: NA; j_call: TRBJ2-3
cdr3_nt: TGTGCCAGCAGTTACACCAACAGGGGTAGGACTGAAGCTTTCTTT; cdr3_aa: CASSYTNRGRTEAFF; v_call: TRBV6-2/TRBV6-3; d_call: TRBD1; clone_size: NA; j_call: TRBJ1-1
cdr3_nt: TGTGCCAGCACCTTCCTTTCACTTGGCTACAATGAGCAGTTCTTC; cdr3_aa: CASTFLSLGYNEQFF; v_call: TRBV11-2; d_call: NA; clone_size: NA; j_call: TRBJ2-1
cdr3_nt: TGTGCCAGCAGTCCCAGGGCCAGCCCCTACGAGCAGTACTTC; cdr3_aa: CASSPRASPYEQYF; v_call: TRBV12-3/TRBV12-4; d_call: NA; clone_size: NA; j_call: TRBJ2-7
cdr3_nt: TGTGCCAGCAGTGTCGGCGGGGGCAACTCCTACGAGCAGTACTTC; cdr3_aa: CASSVGGGNSYEQYF; v_call: TRBV9; d_call: NA; clone_size: few; j_call: TRBJ2-7
cdr3_nt: TGTGCCAGCAGCTTAGTCCGTTGGGCTAGCACAGATACGCAGTATTTT; cdr3_aa: CASSLVRWASTDTQYF; v_call: TRBV7-8; d_call: NA; clone_size: few; j_call: TRBJ2-3
cdr3_nt: TGTGCCAGCAGCGTAGACCGCTCCTACAATGAGCAGTTCTTC; cdr3_aa: CASSVDRSYNEQFF; v_call: TRBV9; d_call: NA; clone_size: NA; j_call: TRBJ2-1
cdr3_nt: TGTGCCAGCAGCCAAACGACAGGGTTTGATGGCTACACCTTC; cdr3_aa: CASSQTTGFDGYTF; v_call: TRBV3-1; d_call: TRBD1; clone_size: NA; j_call: TRBJ1-2
cdr3_nt: TGTGCCAGCAGCCTCAGTTCGGCGGGATACGAGCAGTACTTC; cdr3_aa: CASSLSSAGYEQYF; v_call: TRBV7-2; d_call: NA; clone_size: NA; j_call: TRBJ2-7
cdr3_nt: TGTGCCAGCCGAGACAGGGTGAGGGATGAGCAGTTCTTC; cdr3_aa: CASRDRVRDEQFF; v_call: TRBV6-1; d_call: TRBD1; clone_size: NA; j_call: TRBJ2-1
cdr3_nt: TGCGCCAGCAACCAAGTGTGGACCGCGGGAGATACGCAGTATTTT; cdr3_aa: CASNQVWTAGDTQYF; v_call: TRBV4-1; d_call: NA; clone_size: NA; j_call: TRBJ2-3
cdr3_nt: TGTGCCAGCAGTGAGCGACTAGCGGGATATTACGAGCAGTACTTC; cdr3_aa: CASSERLAGYYEQYF; v_call: TRBV28; d_call: TRBD2; clone_size: NA; j_call: TRBJ2-7
cdr3_nt: TGTGCCAGCAGTCCGATGTTAGATACGCAGTATTTT; cdr3_aa: CASSPMLDTQYF; v_call: TRBV2; d_call: NA; clone_size: NA; j_call: TRBJ2-3
cdr3_nt: TGTGCCAGCAGCCTAACCGGGGCCTTTCAGTACTTC; cdr3_aa: CASSLTGAFQYF; v_call: TRBV7-2; d_call: NA; clone_size: NA; j_call: TRBJ2-5
cdr3_nt: TGTGCCAGCAGCGTTAGCAGTCGAGGGAATGGCTACACCTTC; cdr3_aa: CASSVSSRGNGYTF; v_call: TRBV9; d_call: NA; clone_size: few; j_call: TRBJ1-2
cdr3_nt: TGTGCCAGCAGGGTAGGGAAGAGTCAGCCCCAGCATTTT; cdr3_aa: CASRVGKSQPQHF; v_call: TRBV2; d_call: NA; clone_size: NA; j_call: TRBJ1-5
cdr3_nt: TGTGCCAGCAGCCCCGGAGTGAGGGACCCTGAAGCTTTCTTT; cdr3_aa: CASSPGVRDPEAFF; v_call: TRBV7-2; d_call: NA; clone_size: NA; j_call: TRBJ1-1
cdr3_nt: TGTGCCAGCAGTTATAACAGGGGTGGAGAGACCCAGTACTTC; cdr3_aa: CASSYNRGGETQYF; v_call: TRBV11-1; d_call: TRBD1; clone_size: many; j_call: TRBJ2-5
cdr3_nt: TGCAGTGCTAGAGATCCCGGACAGCTGTATGGGGAGACCCAGTACTTC; cdr3_aa: CSARDPGQLYGETQYF; v_call: TRBV20-1; d_call: NA; clone_size: NA; j_call: TRBJ2-5
cdr3_nt: TGTGCCAGCGGCTTGGCCCTCTCAGGGATGCAGCCCCAGCATTTT; cdr3_aa: CASGLALSGMQPQHF; v_call: TRBV5-5; d_call: NA; clone_size: NA; j_call: TRBJ1-5
cdr3_nt: TGTGCCAGCAGCTTAAAAGGGGCCGGGGAAGATACGCAGTATTTT; cdr3_aa: CASSLKGAGEDTQYF; v_call: TRBV11-2; d_call: NA; clone_size: once; j_call: TRBJ2-3
cdr3_nt: TGTGCCAGTAGTACCGCCACAGGGTACAATGAGCAGTTCTTC; cdr3_aa: CASSTATGYNEQFF; v_call: TRBV19; d_call: NA; clone_size: NA; j_call: TRBJ2-1
cdr3_nt: TGTGCCAGCAAAGGACGTTCAGGGAAAGCTCTTCAGGGCACTGAAGCTTTCTTT; cdr3_aa: CASKGRSGKALQGTEAFF; v_call: TRBV12-3/TRBV12-4; d_call: NA; clone_size: few; j_call: TRBJ1-1
cdr3_nt: TGTGCCAGCAGCGAGCCTTATAGCGGGGGGGCCAATGAGCAGTTCTTC; cdr3_aa: CASSEPYSGGANEQFF; v_call: TRBV6-6; d_call: TRBD2; clone_size: NA; j_call: TRBJ2-1
cdr3_nt: TGTGCCAGCAGTCCTAGCCACAGGGCGGGCTTGGACGAGCAGTACTTC; cdr3_aa: CASSPSHRAGLDEQYF; v_call: TRBV27; d_call: NA; clone_size: few; j_call: TRBJ2-7
cdr3_nt: TGTGCCAGCAGGCGTCATATTAGGGTTGGCTACACCTTC; cdr3_aa: CASRRHIRVGYTF; v_call: TRBV6-5; d_call: NA; clone_size: NA; j_call: TRBJ1-2
cdr3_nt: TGTGCCAGCAGGCCCTGGACAGGGGAGAATGAGCAGTTCTTC; cdr3_aa: CASRPWTGENEQFF; v_call: TRBV12-3/TRBV12-4; d_call: TRBD1; clone_size: NA; j_call: TRBJ2-1
cdr3_nt: TGTGCCAGCAGCTACCCTCGGGCGAAAAACATTCAGTACTTC; cdr3_aa: CASSYPRAKNIQYF; v_call: TRBV5-6; d_call: NA; clone_size: NA; j_call: TRBJ2-4
cdr3_nt: TGTGCCACCAGTGACCGAGTAGCGGGGGGAGAGACCCAGTACTTC; cdr3_aa: CATSDRVAGGETQYF; v_call: TRBV24-1; d_call: TRBD2; clone_size: NA; j_call: TRBJ2-5
cdr3_nt: TGCAGTGCTGCCCCCCACGGGGGCGGTGGCTACACCTTC; cdr3_aa: CSAAPHGGGGYTF; v_call: TRBV20-1; d_call: NA; clone_size: NA; j_call: TRBJ1-2
cdr3_nt: TGTGCCAGCACAAGGGGTGGCAGGAACTATAATTCACCCCTCCACTTT; cdr3_aa: CASTRGGRNYNSPLHF; v_call: TRBV6-5; d_call: NA; clone_size: NA; j_call: TRBJ1-6
cdr3_nt: TGTGCCAGCAATGACAGGGATTCACCCCTCCACTTT; cdr3_aa: CASNDRDSPLHF; v_call: TRBV6-2/TRBV6-3; d_call: TRBD1; clone_size: NA; j_call: TRBJ1-6
cdr3_nt: TGTGCCAGCAGTTTTGGGACTAGCGGGGATAATGAGCAGTTCTTC; cdr3_aa: CASSFGTSGDNEQFF; v_call: TRBV3-1; d_call: TRBD2; clone_size: NA; j_call: TRBJ2-1
cdr3_nt: TGTGCCAGCAGCTTAGGGACCCAAGGTGAGCAGTTCTTC; cdr3_aa: CASSLGTQGEQFF; v_call: TRBV7-3; d_call: NA; clone_size: NA; j_call: TRBJ2-1
cdr3_nt: TGTGCCAGCAGTTACGGGCCAGACTACGAGCAGTACTTC; cdr3_aa: CASSYGPDYEQYF; v_call: TRBV7-2; d_call: NA; clone_size: many; j_call: TRBJ2-7
cdr3_nt: TGCGCCAGCAGCACCCCAATGGGGGGATCTCAAGAGACCCAGTACTTC; cdr3_aa: CASSTPMGGSQETQYF; v_call: TRBV5-1; d_call: NA; clone_size: NA; j_call: TRBJ2-5
cdr3_nt: TGTGCCAGCAGCTCCAACGTCCTGACTTTC; cdr3_aa: CASSSNVLTF; v_call: TRBV6-2/TRBV6-3; d_call: NA; clone_size: NA; j_call: TRBJ2-6
cdr3_nt: TGTGCCAGCAGTAACCAGGGGGCACGGGAGACCCAGTACTTC; cdr3_aa: CASSNQGARETQYF; v_call: TRBV6-6; d_call: TRBD1; clone_size: few; j_call: TRBJ2-5
cdr3_nt: TGTGCCAGCATGAGCGGGGGGACCTCCTACGAGCAGTACTTC; cdr3_aa: CASMSGGTSYEQYF; v_call: TRBV28; d_call: TRBD2; clone_size: NA; j_call: TRBJ2-7
cdr3_nt: TGCGCCAGCAGCCAAGTTAACCCGGGGGGAGAAAAACTGTTTTTT; cdr3_aa: CASSQVNPGGEKLFF; v_call: TRBV4-3; d_call: NA; clone_size: few; j_call: TRBJ1-4
cdr3_nt: TGTGCCAGCAGTTACTCTTTCCCTCCCCCATACGAGCAGTACTTC; cdr3_aa: CASSYSFPPPYEQYF; v_call: TRBV6-5; d_call: NA; clone_size: NA; j_call: TRBJ2-7
cdr3_nt: TGTGCCGCGACAGGGGGCAGGGATGGCTACACCTTC; cdr3_aa: CAATGGRDGYTF; v_call: TRBV7-2; d_call: TRBD1; clone_size: few; j_call: TRBJ1-2
cdr3_nt: TGCAGTGCTAGGCTAGCGGGGCCCAAAGAGACCCAGTACTTC; cdr3_aa: CSARLAGPKETQYF; v_call: TRBV20-1; d_call: TRBD2; clone_size: NA; j_call: TRBJ2-5
cdr3_nt: TGTGCCAGCAGCCCTCTCAGGGGGATCTCCTACGAGCAGTACTTC; cdr3_aa: CASSPLRGISYEQYF; v_call: TRBV7-2; d_call: TRBD1; clone_size: NA; j_call: TRBJ2-7
cdr3_nt: TGTGCCAGCAGTTTAATCGGGAGGGTGGACTATGGCTACACCTTC; cdr3_aa: CASSLIGRVDYGYTF; v_call: TRBV27; d_call: NA; clone_size: NA; j_call: TRBJ1-2
cdr3_nt: TGCAGTGCTAGATTGGGGACAGGGGGCTCCTACGAGCAGTACTTC; cdr3_aa: CSARLGTGGSYEQYF; v_call: TRBV20-1; d_call: TRBD1; clone_size: NA; j_call: TRBJ2-7
cdr3_nt: TGTGCCAGCAGCCCTATGGCCGGGCAGCGAGTCTATGGCTACACCTTC; cdr3_aa: CASSPMAGQRVYGYTF; v_call: TRBV7-2; d_call: NA; clone_size: NA; j_call: TRBJ1-2
cdr3_nt: TGTGCCAGCAGCTCCGAACCGAACAATGAGCAGTTCTTC; cdr3_aa: CASSSEPNNEQFF; v_call: TRBV7-2; d_call: NA; clone_size: NA; j_call: TRBJ2-1
cdr3_nt: TGTGCCAGCAGTTACTCGAAAACGGGGGAAACAGATACGCAGTATTTT; cdr3_aa: CASSYSKTGETDTQYF; v_call: TRBV6-2/TRBV6-3; d_call: NA; clone_size: NA; j_call: TRBJ2-3
cdr3_nt: TGTGCCAGCAGTGACTCTGCGGGTGGCAGCGCTGAAGCTTTCTTT; cdr3_aa: CASSDSAGGSAEAFF; v_call: TRBV6-4; d_call: NA; clone_size: few; j_call: TRBJ1-1
cdr3_nt: TGTGCCAGCAGCTTGTTCAGGACAGCACAAGAGACCCAGTACTTC; cdr3_aa: CASSLFRTAQETQYF; v_call: TRBV5-4; d_call: NA; clone_size: NA; j_call: TRBJ2-5
cdr3_nt: TGTGCCAGCAGTTTAGGGACGGGGATTTACTATGGCTACACCTTC; cdr3_aa: CASSLGTGIYYGYTF; v_call: TRBV27; d_call: NA; clone_size: NA; j_call: TRBJ1-2
cdr3_nt: TGTGCCAGTAGACACGACAGGGCCCATTTCGATGAGCAGTTCTTC; cdr3_aa: CASRHDRAHFDEQFF; v_call: TRBV10-3; d_call: TRBD1; clone_size: NA; j_call: TRBJ2-1
cdr3_nt: TGTGCCAGCAGCCCTCAAGGAGGGACAGGCGGATACAATGAGCAGTTCTTC; cdr3_aa: CASSPQGGTGGYNEQFF; v_call: TRBV9; d_call: TRBD1; clone_size: NA; j_call: TRBJ2-1